One sample yielded the 29 T cell receptor beta chains listed below, sequenced in a study of spatial heterogeneity in lung cancer (dated by TCRdb to the late 2010s). According to the study, the label for this sample's time point signals: sample taken at primary tumor resection. Without any cell sorting, TCR sequencing was performed on whole RNA extracted either from tumor and nontumor lung tissue or from cryopreserved PBMC samples. Libraries came from 5' RACE. Sequencing took place on a NextSeq 500. The raw public reads went through TCRdb reprocessing: fastp at Q25, MiXCR clone calling, in-frame beta chains kept. All rows with the same CDR3 protein become a single entry with the most common DNA and genes. Across this sample there are tens of thousands of distinct CDR3 sequences, with roughly 7% seen only once. Jointly, the top ten make up about 3% of the sample. The material was PBMCs, obtained at surgery. The receptors originated from a female donor with early-stage non-small cell lung cancer.

This clonotype was seen at least ten times. The chain is built from TRBV7-6 and TRBJ2-7; D is undetermined. Germline V gene data show CDR1 as SGHVS and CDR2 as FNYEAQ. The CDR3 spans 13 residues. With 3 bases removed from V and 2 bases from J, the gap between germline ends came to 8 bases. This chain's CDR3 is CASSFGSTYEQYF. For the CDR3, the DNA is TGTGCCAGCAGCTTCGGCAGTACCTACGAGCAGTACTTC.

This clonotype was seen ten or more times. The chain employs TRBV6-5 and TRBJ2-6, with unresolved D. Germline assignment: CDR1 MNHEY and CDR2 SVGAGI. Trimming took 0 bases from V and 0 from J, leaving 6 bases between them. The CDR3 has 16 amino acids. In nucleotides, the CDR3 is TGTGCCAGCAGTTACTCGTTCAACTCTGGGGCCAACGTCCTGACTTTC. Its protein is CASSYSFNSGANVLTF.

This clonotype was seen only a few times. V usage is TRBV20-1 and J usage is TRBJ2-3, with 9 bases aligning to TRBD1. Germline-derived CDR1 and CDR2 are DFQATT and SNEGSKA (reference sequence). The CDR3 has 15 residues. V trimming: 5 bases; J trimming: 3 bases; junction bases outside the gene matches: 9. DNA for the CDR3: TGCAGTGCTCCCGTAGGGACAGGGACGACAGATACGCAGTATTTT. Protein: CSAPVGTGTTDTQYF.

This clonotype was counted many times. The chain recombines TRBV20-1 with TRBJ2-7; D is possibly TRBD1 (5 bases). Trimming took off 3 bases at V and 2 bases at J, with 14 bases between the two ends. This CDR3 is built from 14 residues. CDR1 is DFQATT and CDR2 is SNEGSKA in the germline V gene (reference sequence). CDR3: CSASFTGLPYEQYF. CDR3 DNA: TGCAGTGCTAGTTTTACAGGTTTACCCTACGAGCAGTACTTC.

This clonotype was counted only a few times. This chain connects TRBV20-1 to TRBJ1-6; the D is unclear. The CDR3 consists of 14 residues. Per germline, CDR1 DFQATT and CDR2 SNEGSKA (reference sequence). V lost 5 bases to trimming and J lost 7 bases, with 15 bases between them. DNA for the CDR3: TGCAGTGCTGGGCCCCGACAACCAAATTCACCCCTCCACTTT. This translates into CSAGPRQPNSPLHF.

This chain links TRBV18 with TRBJ2-7, with no clear D. This CDR3 is 12 amino acids long. The V end lost 1 base, the J end lost 6 bases, and 7 bases lay between the germline ends. Germline loops: CDR1 KGHSH, CDR2 LQKENI. CDR3 region: CASSPLGAEQYF. In DNA, the CDR3 is TGTGCCAGCTCACCACTGGGTGCCGAGCAGTACTTC. Complete variable domain (other parts from reference TRBV18 and TRBJ2-7): NAGVMQNPRHLVRRRGQEARLRCSPMKGHSHVYWYRQLPEEGLKFMVYLQKENIIDESGMPKERFSAEFPKEGPSILRIQQVVRGDSAAYFCASSPLGAEQYFGPGTRLTVT.

This clonotype occurred many times. The genes are TRBV10-3 and TRBJ2-7, with a tentative D call TRBD1 (5 bases). The ends were cut back, 5 bases at V and 4 bases at J, with 9 bases in the middle. Germline V gene lookup returns CDR1 ENHRY and CDR2 SYGVKD. The length of the CDR3 is 12 residues. In nucleotides, the CDR3 is TGTGCCATCAGTACCAGGGATTACGAGCAGTACTTC. Protein sequence: CAISTRDYEQYF.

This clonotype came up many times. The chain combines TRBV19 with TRBJ2-3, with 7 bases fitting TRBD1. Germline loops: CDR1 LNHDA, CDR2 SQIVND (reference sequence). This CDR3 contains 16 residues. The V segment lost 5 bases and the J segment 1 base; nucleotides outside the gene matches: 9. The CDR3 protein is CASSPRQGTRTDTQYF. The DNA for the CDR3 is TGTGCCAGTAGTCCAAGACAGGGAACCCGCACAGATACGCAGTATTTT.

This clonotype was counted many times. CDR3 DNA: TGCAGTGCCCACCCGGGACCGTCATACGAGACCCAGTACTTC. Amino acids: CSAHPGPSYETQYF. This rearrangement joins TRBV20-1 to TRBJ2-5; tentatively, D is TRBD1 or TRBD2 (5 bases each). CDR3 size: 14 residues. Trimming cost V 6 bases and J 5 bases, with 19 bases left between them. Per germline, CDR1 DFQATT and CDR2 SNEGSKA (reference sequence).

There are many counts of this clonotype. The chain links TRBV7-2 to TRBJ2-4; TRBD2 matches 11 bases. CDR3 size: 14 residues. CDR1 is SGHTA and CDR2 is FQGNSA in the germline V gene. The V segment lost 5 bases and the J segment 7 bases; nucleotides outside the gene matches: 4. The chain's CDR3 is CASSPSGGWNIQYF. CDR3 DNA: TGTGCCAGCAGCCCTAGCGGGGGGTGGAACATTCAGTACTTC.

This clonotype was seen many times. V usage is TRBV6-2 or TRBV6-3 and J usage is TRBJ2-2; D remains unclear. CDR1 is MNHEY and CDR2 is SVGEGT in the germline V gene. Between the trimmed V and J ends, which lost 2 bases and 4 bases, there was a span of 11 bases. This CDR3 contains 15 residues. CDR3 region: CASSYGVPATGELFF. The CDR3, as DNA: TGTGCCAGCAGTTACGGCGTCCCTGCCACCGGGGAGCTGTTTTTT.

This clonotype has at least ten counts. The chain links TRBV5-1 to TRBJ1-5; D ambiguous. The ends were cut back, 2 bases at V and 9 bases at J, with 12 bases in the middle. The CDR3 loop spans 13 amino acids. Germline V gives CDR1 SGHRS, CDR2 YFSETQ. The CDR3 protein is CASSFGFEGPQHF. The CDR3 nucleotides read TGCGCCAGCAGCTTTGGATTCGAGGGGCCCCAGCATTTT.

This clonotype was seen a handful of times. This chain connects TRBV20-1 to TRBJ2-7; 10 nucleotides align to TRBD1. The germline V gene encodes CDR1 DFQATT and CDR2 SNEGSKA (reference sequence). The trim removed 6 bases at V and 3 bases at J, leaving 11 bases unmatched. This CDR3 is 15 amino acids long. DNA for the CDR3: TGCAGTGCCTTTCGTCGGGACAGGGGTCACTACGAGCAGTACTTC. This gives the protein CSAFRRDRGHYEQYF.

This clonotype was counted many times. The V and J genes are TRBV28 and TRBJ2-4; TRBD2 matches 10 bases. Per germline, CDR1 MDHEN and CDR2 SYDVKM. Losses at the gene ends were 3 bases for V and 0 bases for J; bases not matched to a gene: 5. The length of the CDR3 is 17 residues. The CDR3 DNA sequence: TGTGCCAGCAGTTTCCCGACTAGCGGGTTAGCCAAAAACATTCAGTACTTC. As protein: CASSFPTSGLAKNIQYF.

The chain links TRBV5-1 to TRBJ2-3, with 11 bases identical to TRBD2. Germline V lookup: CDR1 SGHRS, CDR2 YFSETQ. The trim removed 5 bases at V and 2 bases at J, leaving 7 bases unmatched. This CDR3 has 16 residues. The CDR3 DNA is TGCGCCAGCAGTCTTTTAGCGGGGGGGCCCACAGATACGCAGTATTTT. This sequence encodes CASSLLAGGPTDTQYF.

Ten or more counts support this clonotype. V gene TRBV13 combines with J gene TRBJ1-3, with 8 bases fitting TRBD1. The germline CDR1 and CDR2 sequences are PRHDT and FYEKMQ (reference sequence). There are 16 residues in the CDR3. Losses at the gene ends were 5 bases for V and 4 bases for J; bases not matched to a gene: 10. Written as DNA, the CDR3 is TGTGCCAGCAGCCTTTTCAGGGGGCTAGGAGGAAACACCATATATTTT. Its protein product is CASSLFRGLGGNTIYF.

At least ten counts were recorded for this clonotype. J is TRBJ1-3 and V is TRBV14, with unresolved D. V lost 4 bases to trimming and J lost 4 bases, with 11 bases between them. The CDR3 sequence is 14 residues long. Germline CDR1 SGHDN, CDR2 FVKESK. CDR3 sequence (DNA): TGTGCCAGCAGCCTAGCACAACAGGGAAACACCATATATTTT. As protein: CASSLAQQGNTIYF.

This clonotype was picked up many times. The chain joins TRBV11-3 to TRBJ2-2, with 8 bases matching TRBD1. Trimming at V came to 4 bases and at J to 1 base, leaving 5 bases not matched to a gene. Germline V lookup: CDR1 SGHNT, CDR2 YENEEA. The CDR3 runs 16 residues. The CDR3 DNA reads as TGTGCCAGCAGCTCTGGACAGGGCGAGAACACCGGGGAGCTGTTTTTT. Protein sequence: CASSSGQGENTGELFF. Supplemented by reference TRBV11-3 and TRBJ2-2, the full variable domain reads EAGVVQSPRYKIIEKKQPVAFWCNPISGHNTLYWYLQNLGQGPELLIRYENEEAVDDSQLPKDRFSAERLKGVDSTLKIQPAELGDSAVYLCASSSGQGENTGELFFGEGSRLTVL.

This CDR3 reads CASKIVSGQRNTEAFF. CDR3 in DNA: TGTGCCAGCAAAATCGTCTCGGGACAGAGGAACACTGAAGCTTTCTTT. This chain joins TRBV2 and TRBJ1-1; TRBD1 matches at 7 bases. The CDR3 contains 16 residues. In germline, CDR1 is SNHLY, CDR2 FYNNEI. Trimming cost V 7 bases and J 1 base; bases outside gene matches: 12. Full variable domain (missing parts from reference TRBV2 and TRBJ1-1): EPEVTQTPSHQVTQMGQEVILRCVPISNHLYFYWYRQILGQKVEFLVSFYNNEISEKSEIFDDQFSVERPDGSNFTLKIRSTKLEDSAMYFCASKIVSGQRNTEAFFGQGTRLTVV.

In nucleotides, the CDR3 is TGTGCCAGTACCGGCGGCGGTTACTCCTATAATTCACCCCTCCACTTT. Its translation: CASTGGGYSYNSPLHF. The chain carries TRBV19 and TRBJ1-6; D gene ambiguous. Trimming took off 7 bases at V and 0 bases at J, with 13 bases between the two ends. The CDR3 sequence is 16 residues long. From germline, CDR1 is LNHDA and CDR2 SQIVND (reference sequence).

This clonotype was counted many times. This sequence joins TRBV28 and TRBJ2-7; the D gene could be TRBD1 or TRBD2 (5 bases each). The CDR3 loop spans 16 amino acids. Germline V lookup: CDR1 MDHEN, CDR2 SYDVKM. The V end was cut by 3 bases, the J end by 2 bases, with 17 bases between. The CDR3 DNA follows: TGTGCCAGCAGTTTTATTGCCGGGACGGGGACCTACGAGCAGTACTTC. Translated: CASSFIAGTGTYEQYF.

This clonotype was counted at least ten times. V and J are TRBV20-1 and TRBJ2-1; the match to TRBD2 covers 8 bases. The CDR3 length is 15 residues. The J segment lost 7 bases and the V segment lost 5 bases, leaving 13 bases of the junction unmatched. Germline-derived CDR1 and CDR2 are DFQATT and SNEGSKA (reference sequence). This chain's CDR3 is CSALALIAGRNEQFF. Here the CDR3 DNA reads TGCAGTGCTCTCGCTTTAATAGCGGGGAGGAATGAGCAGTTCTTC.

This clonotype was found many times. The V gene is TRBV20-1, the J gene TRBJ1-5; D remains unclear. CDR1 DFQATT and CDR2 SNEGSKA come from the germline V gene (reference sequence). This CDR3 is 17 amino acids long. The V gene lost 1 base and the J gene lost 0 bases, with 16 bases spanning the gap. CDR3 DNA sequence: TGCAGTGCTAGAGGGGCCCGGATTGAGCATAGCAATCAGCCCCAGCATTTT. Its protein product is CSARGARIEHSNQPQHF.

This clonotype has only a few counts. J is TRBJ2-1 and V is TRBV3-1; D may be TRBD1 (6 bases). This CDR3 is 15 amino acids long. Looked up from germline, CDR1 is LGHDT and CDR2 is YNNKEL (reference sequence). Trimming removed 4 bases at V and 1 base at J, with 11 bases between. CDR3 protein: CASSLDRWSYNEQFF. Here the CDR3 DNA reads TGTGCCAGCAGCCTTGACAGGTGGTCCTACAATGAGCAGTTCTTC.

The chain couples TRBV5-1 to TRBJ1-1, with a tentative D call TRBD1 (5 bases). The V gene's germline CDR1 is SGHRS and CDR2 YFSETQ. Deletions cut 7 bases from V and 2 bases from J, with 12 bases between. The CDR3 is 13 residues long. The DNA of the CDR3 is TGCGCCAGCGGTTTTGGGGCTAACACTGAAGCTTTCTTT. The encoded protein is CASGFGANTEAFF.

This clonotype was detected ten times or more. The rearrangement uses TRBV28 and TRBJ1-1; unclear D gene. The CDR3 is made up of 14 amino acids. Germline V gene data show CDR1 as MDHEN and CDR2 as SYDVKM. V lost 5 bases and J 7 bases, leaving 17 bases between the germline ends. DNA for the CDR3: TGTGCCAGCAGTCCCGGGAGTAAACGTGTTGAAGCTTTCTTT. Its translation: CASSPGSKRVEAFF.

This clonotype was seen repeatedly, ten times or more. In DNA form, the CDR3 reads TGTGCCAGCAGCCCCCGCCCGAGTCGGAGCGGGTTAACCTACGAGCAGTACTTC. This gives the protein CASSPRPSRSGLTYEQYF. The rearrangement links TRBV7-8 to TRBJ2-7; D perhaps matches TRBD2 (6 bases). V lost 5 bases, J lost 2 bases, and 25 bases lay in between. Germline CDR1 SGHVS, CDR2 FQNEAQ. This CDR3 contains 18 residues.

This clonotype showed up many times. This chain uses TRBV9 with TRBJ2-3; the match to TRBD2 covers 7 bases. This CDR3 region has 14 residues. The junction had 2 bases not matched to a gene; V was cut back by 3 bases and J by 1 base. Germline CDR1 and CDR2: SGDLS and YYNGEE. This CDR3 reads CASSERGGTDTQYF. In nucleotides, the CDR3 is TGTGCCAGCAGCGAACGGGGGGGCACAGATACGCAGTATTTT.

With regard to this clonotype: A read error is possible here, since a much larger clone lies one base away. The V and J genes are TRBV11-2 and TRBJ2-1; D is perhaps TRBD1 (6 bases). Germline values: CDR1 SGHAT, CDR2 FQNNGV. This CDR3 is 15 amino acids long. Here the CDR3 DNA reads TGTGCCAGCAGCCCCCAAGCGCAGGGGTACAATGAGGAGTTCTTC. Encoded protein: CASSPQAQGYNEEFF.